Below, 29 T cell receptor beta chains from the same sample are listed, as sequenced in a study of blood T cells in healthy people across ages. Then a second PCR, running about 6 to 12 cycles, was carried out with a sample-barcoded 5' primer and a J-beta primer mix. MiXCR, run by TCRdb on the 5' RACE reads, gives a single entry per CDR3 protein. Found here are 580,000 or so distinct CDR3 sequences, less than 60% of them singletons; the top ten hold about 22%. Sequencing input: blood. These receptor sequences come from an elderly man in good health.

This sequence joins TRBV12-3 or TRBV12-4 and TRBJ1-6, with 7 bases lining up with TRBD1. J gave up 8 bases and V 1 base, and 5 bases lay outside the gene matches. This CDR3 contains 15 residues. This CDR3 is CASSLEGAWDSPLHF. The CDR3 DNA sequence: TGTGCCAGCAGTTTAGAGGGGGCATGGGATTCACCCCTCCACTTT.

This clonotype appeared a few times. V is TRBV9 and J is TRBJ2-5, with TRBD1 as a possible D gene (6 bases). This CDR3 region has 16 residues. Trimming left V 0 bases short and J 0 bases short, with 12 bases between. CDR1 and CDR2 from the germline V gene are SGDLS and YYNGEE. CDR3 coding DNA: TGTGCCAGCAGCGTAGCGCCGGGACAACACCAAGAGACCCAGTACTTC. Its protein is CASSVAPGQHQETQYF.

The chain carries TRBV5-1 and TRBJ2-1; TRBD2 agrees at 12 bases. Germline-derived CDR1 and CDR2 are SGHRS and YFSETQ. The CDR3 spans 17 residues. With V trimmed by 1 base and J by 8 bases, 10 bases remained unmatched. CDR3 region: CASSLPETSGGLDEQFF. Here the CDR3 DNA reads TGCGCCAGCAGCTTGCCGGAAACTAGCGGGGGGTTAGATGAGCAGTTCTTC.

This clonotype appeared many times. CDR3 sequence reads: CSVGLSGANVLTF. The CDR3 nucleotides read TGCAGCGTTGGCCTATCTGGGGCCAACGTCCTGACTTTC. This chain connects TRBV29-1 to TRBJ2-6; D is unresolved. The CDR3 length is 13 residues. Trimming pared 4 bases from V and 1 base from J, leaving 5 bases between. Germline V gene data show CDR1 as SQVTM and CDR2 as ANQGSEA.

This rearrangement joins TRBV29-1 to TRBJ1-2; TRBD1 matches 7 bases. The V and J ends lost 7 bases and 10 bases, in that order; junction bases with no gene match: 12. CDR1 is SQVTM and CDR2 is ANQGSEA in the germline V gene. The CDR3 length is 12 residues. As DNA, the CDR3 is TGCAGCGACGCCGAGACAGGGTCGGACTACACCTTC. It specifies CSDAETGSDYTF.

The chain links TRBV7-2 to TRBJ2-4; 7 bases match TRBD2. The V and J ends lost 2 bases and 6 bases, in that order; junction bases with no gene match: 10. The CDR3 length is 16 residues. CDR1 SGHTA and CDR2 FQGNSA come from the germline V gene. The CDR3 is CASSLNGGSGLNIQYF. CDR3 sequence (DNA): TGTGCCAGCAGCTTAAACGGGGGGTCCGGATTAAACATTCAGTACTTC.

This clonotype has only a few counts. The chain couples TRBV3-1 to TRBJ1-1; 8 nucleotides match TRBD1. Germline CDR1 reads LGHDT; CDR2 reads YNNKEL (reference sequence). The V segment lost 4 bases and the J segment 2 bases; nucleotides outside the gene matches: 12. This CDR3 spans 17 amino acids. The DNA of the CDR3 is TGTGCCAGCAGCCCGGTTCCCGGACAGGGTCAAAACACTGAAGCTTTCTTT. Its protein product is CASSPVPGQGQNTEAFF.

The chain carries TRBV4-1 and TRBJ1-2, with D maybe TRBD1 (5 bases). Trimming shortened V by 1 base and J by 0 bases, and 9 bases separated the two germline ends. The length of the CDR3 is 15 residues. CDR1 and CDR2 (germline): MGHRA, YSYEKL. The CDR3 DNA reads TGCGCCAGCAGCCAAGGGACAACTACTAACTATGGCTACACCTTC. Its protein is CASSQGTTTNYGYTF.

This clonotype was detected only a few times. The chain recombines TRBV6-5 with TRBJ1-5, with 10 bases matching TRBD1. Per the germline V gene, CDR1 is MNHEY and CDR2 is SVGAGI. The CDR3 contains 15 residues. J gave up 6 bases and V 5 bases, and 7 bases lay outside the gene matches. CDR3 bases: TGTGCCAGCAGTGGGGACAGGGGTGGGGGTCAGCCCCAGCATTTT. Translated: CASSGDRGGGQPQHF.

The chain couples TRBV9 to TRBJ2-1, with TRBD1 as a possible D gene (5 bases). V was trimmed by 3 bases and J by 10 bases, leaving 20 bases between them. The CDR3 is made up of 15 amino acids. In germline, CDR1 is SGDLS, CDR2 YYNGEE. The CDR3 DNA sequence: TGTGCCAGCAGCGCCCAGGGAAATCTAGATAGGGAGCAGTTCTTC. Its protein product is CASSAQGNLDREQFF.

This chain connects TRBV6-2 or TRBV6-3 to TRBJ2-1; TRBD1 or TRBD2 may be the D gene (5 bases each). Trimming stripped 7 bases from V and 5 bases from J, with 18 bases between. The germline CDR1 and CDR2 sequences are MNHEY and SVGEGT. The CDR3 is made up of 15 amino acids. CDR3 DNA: TGTGCCAGCACCTACGGGGCGATAACCAACAATGAGCAGTTCTTC. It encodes CASTYGAITNNEQFF.

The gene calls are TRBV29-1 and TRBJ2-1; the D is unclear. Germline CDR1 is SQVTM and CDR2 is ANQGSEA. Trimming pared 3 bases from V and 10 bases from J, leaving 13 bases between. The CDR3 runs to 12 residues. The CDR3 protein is CSVDFLSREQFF. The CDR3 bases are TGCAGCGTTGATTTCCTCTCAAGGGAGCAGTTCTTC.

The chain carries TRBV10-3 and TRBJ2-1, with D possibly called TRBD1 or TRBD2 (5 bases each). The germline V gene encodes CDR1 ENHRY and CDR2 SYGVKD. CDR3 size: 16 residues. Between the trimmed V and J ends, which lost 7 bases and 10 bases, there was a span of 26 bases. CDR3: CAITRVEGSLIMEQFF. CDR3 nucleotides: TGTGCCATCACCCGAGTTGAGGGGAGTCTTATAATGGAGCAGTTCTTC.

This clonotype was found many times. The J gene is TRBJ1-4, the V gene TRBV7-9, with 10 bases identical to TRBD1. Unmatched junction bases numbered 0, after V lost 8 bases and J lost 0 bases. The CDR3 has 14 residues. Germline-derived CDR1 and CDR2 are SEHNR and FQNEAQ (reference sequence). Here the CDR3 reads CASGQGATNEKLFF. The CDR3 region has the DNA TGTGCCAGCGGACAGGGGGCAACTAATGAAAAACTGTTTTTT.

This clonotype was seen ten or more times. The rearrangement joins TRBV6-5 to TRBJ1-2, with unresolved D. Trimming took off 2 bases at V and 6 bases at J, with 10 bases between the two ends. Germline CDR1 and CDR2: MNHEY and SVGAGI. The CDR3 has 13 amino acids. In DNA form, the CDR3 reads TGTGCCAGCAGTTACCGGAGGAGCGATGGCTACACCTTC. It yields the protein CASSYRRSDGYTF.

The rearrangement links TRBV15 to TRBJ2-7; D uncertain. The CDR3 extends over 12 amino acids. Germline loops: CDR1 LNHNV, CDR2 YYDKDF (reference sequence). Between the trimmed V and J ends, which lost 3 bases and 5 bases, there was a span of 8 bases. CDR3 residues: CATSRRWDEQYF. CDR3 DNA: TGTGCCACCAGCAGGCGATGGGACGAGCAGTACTTC. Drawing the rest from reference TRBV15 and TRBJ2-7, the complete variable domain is DAMVIQNPRYQVTQFGKPVTLSCSQTLNHNVMYWYQQKSSQAPKLLFHYYDKDFNNEADTPDNFQSRRPNTSFCFLDIRSPGLGDTAMYLCATSRRWDEQYFGPGTRLTVT.

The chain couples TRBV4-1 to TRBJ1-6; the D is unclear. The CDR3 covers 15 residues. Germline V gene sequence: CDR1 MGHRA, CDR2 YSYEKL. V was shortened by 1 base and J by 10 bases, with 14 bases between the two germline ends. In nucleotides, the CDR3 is TGCGCCAGCAGCCAAGGGCAATTCGTGGAATCACCCCTCCACTTT. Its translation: CASSQGQFVESPLHF.

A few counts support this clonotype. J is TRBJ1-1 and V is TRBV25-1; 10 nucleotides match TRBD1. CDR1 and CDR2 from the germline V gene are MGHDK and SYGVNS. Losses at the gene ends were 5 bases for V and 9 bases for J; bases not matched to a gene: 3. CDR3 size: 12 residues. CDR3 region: CASSRDRGKAFF. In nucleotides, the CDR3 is TGTGCCAGCAGTCGGGACAGGGGTAAAGCTTTCTTT.

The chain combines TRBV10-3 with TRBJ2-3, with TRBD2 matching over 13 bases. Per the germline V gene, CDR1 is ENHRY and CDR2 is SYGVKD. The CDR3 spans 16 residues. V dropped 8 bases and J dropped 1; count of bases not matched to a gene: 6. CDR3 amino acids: CAIGGGLAGGTDTQYF. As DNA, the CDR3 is TGTGCCATCGGGGGAGGACTAGCGGGGGGCACAGATACGCAGTATTTT.

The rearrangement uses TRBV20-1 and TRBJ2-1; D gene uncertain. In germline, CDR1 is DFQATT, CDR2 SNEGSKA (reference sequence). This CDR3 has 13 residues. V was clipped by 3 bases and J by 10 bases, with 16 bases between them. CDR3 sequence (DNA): TGCAGTGCTAGGACTCCTGGGCACGGGGAGCAGTTCTTC. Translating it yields CSARTPGHGEQFF.

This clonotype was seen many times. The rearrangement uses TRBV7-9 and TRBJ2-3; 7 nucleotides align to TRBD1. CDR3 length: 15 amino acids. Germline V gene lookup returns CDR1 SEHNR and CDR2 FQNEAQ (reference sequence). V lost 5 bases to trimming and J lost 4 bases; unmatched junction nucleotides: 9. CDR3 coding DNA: TGTGCCAGCAGCATAGGCCCCCAGGGGGCAGATACGCAGTATTTT. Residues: CASSIGPQGADTQYF.

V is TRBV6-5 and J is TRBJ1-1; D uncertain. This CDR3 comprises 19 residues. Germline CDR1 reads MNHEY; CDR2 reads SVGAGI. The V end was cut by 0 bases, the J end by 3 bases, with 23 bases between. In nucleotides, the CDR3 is TGTGCCAGCAGTTACTCTACGAACCCCTTTAGAAGGGCCGACACTGAAGCTTTCTTT. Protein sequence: CASSYSTNPFRRADTEAFF.

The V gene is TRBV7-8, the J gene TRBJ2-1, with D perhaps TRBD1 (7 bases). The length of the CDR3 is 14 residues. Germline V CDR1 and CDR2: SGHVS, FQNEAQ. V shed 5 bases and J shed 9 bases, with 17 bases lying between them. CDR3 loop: CASSPGGTDGEQFF. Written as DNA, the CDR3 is TGTGCCAGCAGCCCAGGGGGGACGGACGGTGAGCAGTTCTTC.

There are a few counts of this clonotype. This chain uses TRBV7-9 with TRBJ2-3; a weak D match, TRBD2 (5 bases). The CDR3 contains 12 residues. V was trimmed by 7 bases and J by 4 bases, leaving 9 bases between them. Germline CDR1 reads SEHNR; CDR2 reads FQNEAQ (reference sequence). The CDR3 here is CASTLLADTQYF. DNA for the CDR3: TGTGCCAGCACCCTACTAGCAGATACGCAGTATTTT. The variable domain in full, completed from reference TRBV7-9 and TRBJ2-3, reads DTGVSQNPRHKITKRGQNVTFRCDPISEHNRLYWYRQTLGQGPEFLTYFQNEAQLEKSRLLSDRFSAERPKGSFSTLEIQRTEQGDSAMYLCASTLLADTQYFGPGTRLTVL.

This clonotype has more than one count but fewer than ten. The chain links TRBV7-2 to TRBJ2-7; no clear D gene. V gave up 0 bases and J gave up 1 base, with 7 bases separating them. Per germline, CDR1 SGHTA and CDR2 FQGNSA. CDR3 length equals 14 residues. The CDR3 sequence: CASSLAGKSYEQYF. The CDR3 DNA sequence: TGTGCCAGCAGCTTAGCCGGCAAGTCCTACGAGCAGTACTTC.

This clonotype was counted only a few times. The CDR3 region is CSAKRGGTDYGYTF. Written as DNA, the CDR3 is TGCAGTGCCAAGCGAGGGGGCACGGACTATGGCTACACCTTC. V usage is TRBV20-1 and J usage is TRBJ1-2, with 7 positions matching TRBD1. Germline V gene lookup returns CDR1 DFQATT and CDR2 SNEGSKA (reference sequence). V shed 6 bases, J shed 3 bases, and the junction held 10 bases outside the gene matches. This CDR3 region has 14 residues.

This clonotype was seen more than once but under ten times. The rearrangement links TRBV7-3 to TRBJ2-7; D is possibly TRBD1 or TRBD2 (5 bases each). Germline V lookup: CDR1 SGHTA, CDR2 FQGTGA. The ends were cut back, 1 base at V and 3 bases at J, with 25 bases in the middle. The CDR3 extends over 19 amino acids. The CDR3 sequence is CASSLRGSTGQQTGYEQYF. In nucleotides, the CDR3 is TGTGCCAGCAGCTTAAGGGGGTCGACCGGACAACAAACGGGCTACGAGCAGTACTTC.

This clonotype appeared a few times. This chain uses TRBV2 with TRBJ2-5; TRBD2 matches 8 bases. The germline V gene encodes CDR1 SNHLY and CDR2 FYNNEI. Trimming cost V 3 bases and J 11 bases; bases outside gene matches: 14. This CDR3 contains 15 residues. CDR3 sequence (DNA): TGTGCCAGCAGTGATGGGACCCGGGGGGGCAAGAAGCAGTACTTC. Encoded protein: CASSDGTRGGKKQYF.

CDR3 in amino acids: CASSPMGTSGTNEQFF. In nucleotides, the CDR3 is TGTGCCAGCAGCCCGATGGGGACTAGCGGGACGAACGAGCAGTTCTTC. The rearrangement uses TRBV7-3 and TRBJ2-1; 13 positions agree with TRBD2. Trimming at V came to 5 bases and at J to 10 bases, leaving 11 bases not matched to a gene. The CDR3 has 16 residues. Germline V gene lookup returns CDR1 SGHTA and CDR2 FQGTGA.